Sequencing of this T cell receptor beta chain was carried out in a study of blood T cell repertoires in COVID-19. As for the study in general: From the United States, Italy and Spain came samples of acute and convalescent COVID-19. T cells, B-cell-depleted T cells, or PBMCs supplied cDNA or gDNA.

V was cut by 2 bases and J by 4 bases, with 17 bases left in between. CDR1 MGHRA and CDR2 YSYEKL come from the germline V gene. The CDR3 is 16 residues long. The recovered donors of Cohort 3 showed two negative PCRs, clearance, or symptom resolution. Sequenced by immunoSEQ multiplex PCR; TCRdb stores in-frame clones only, minus some. The sample has roughly 280,000 clones, 80% to 90% seen once. This clonotype was obtained from a woman aged 18-30 years who had recovered from COVID-19. The sequenced material came from PBMCs or T cells enriched from blood (not recorded which). The chain employs TRBV4-1 and TRBJ2-5; tentatively, D is TRBD2 (6 bases). The CDR3 nucleotides read TGCGCCAGCAGCCAATTCTACGGGAGAGGCGCAGAGACCCAGTACTTC. Translation gives CASSQFYGRGAETQYF.